This T cell receptor (beta chain) comes out of a study of blood T cells in healthy people across ages. The CDR3 loop spans 15 amino acids. V lost 3 bases to trimming and J lost 1 base, with 11 bases between them. The germline gives CDR1 WNHNN, CDR2 SYGVQD (reference sequence). The sample holds a few counts of this clonotype. Combining a sample-barcoded 5' primer with a J-beta primer mix, a second PCR ran for roughly 7 to 12 cycles. TCRdb processed the 5' RACE reads anew with MiXCR; each CDR3 protein has one entry. The profile shows 1.5 million or so distinct CDR3 sequences, around 42% of them singletons.

The gene calls are TRBV10-1 and TRBJ2-3, with D maybe TRBD2 (6 bases). The TCR originated in a woman in her late teens or twenties in good health. Sample: blood. The CDR3 nucleotides read TGCGCCAGCAGTGACCCGGCTAGCGGCACAGATACGCAGTATTTT. Its protein is CASSDPASGTDTQYF.